This TCR beta chain stems from a study of CD8 T cells in ankylosing spondylitis. A single record per CDR3 protein comes from TCRdb applying MiXCR to the 5' RACE reads. The repertoire holds 200,000 to 250,000 distinct CDR3 sequences, with about 11% as singletons. This clonotype was detected ten times or more. Its cognate antigen is unknown. Findings of the study overall: As reported, disease-linked clones showed significant enrichment in matched ankylosing spondylitis synovial fluid. Previously reported in reactive arthritis synovial fluid and blood were some of the motif variants.

The sequence was obtained from a male donor with ankylosing spondylitis or in good health (not recorded which). Sequenced input: blood, either unsorted or a sorted T cell fraction (not recorded which).

CDR3 nucleotides: TGCAGTGCTAGTGGGGCCGGCGTTGAGCAGTACTTC. Encoded protein: CSASGAGVEQYF. This chain connects TRBV20-1 to TRBJ2-7; a weak D match, TRBD1 (5 bases). Germline CDR1 and CDR2: DFQATT and SNEGSKA (reference sequence). Trimming stripped 3 bases from V and 7 bases from J, with 13 bases between. The CDR3 totals 12 residues.